These T cell receptor beta chains were read from a single sample in a study of blood T cell repertoires in COVID-19. Sequencing was performed with immunoSEQ multiplex PCR; in TCRdb, only in-frame clones are kept and a portion is missing. Seen here are 250,000 or so clones, 70% to 90% observed once, and the top ten hold 4%. Sequencing used peripheral blood. These receptors all come from a man aged 45-60 years with acute or convalescent COVID-19. Each CDR3 is given with its conserved first and last residue. D genes are given only for firm matches.

v_call	j_call	d_call	cdr3_aa
TRBV19	TRBJ2-1	TRBD2	CASSIAGGYYNEQFF
TRBV28	TRBJ1-1	NA	CASSLGQEAFF
TRBV3-1/TRBV3-2	TRBJ2-5	NA	CASGASRRETQYF
TRBV6-5	TRBJ2-7	TRBD1	CASSYSGTGVNYEQYF
TRBV7-3	TRBJ1-3	TRBD1	CASSPKGTGGPSGNTIYF
TRBV6-5	TRBJ1-6	TRBD1	CASDGTGVSPLHF
TRBV25-1	TRBJ1-5	NA	CASSGGGSGAGQPQHF
TRBV6-5	TRBJ1-5	NA	CASYSPGNQPQHF
TRBV30	TRBJ2-3	TRBD2	CACRLAGGFPNPDTQYF
TRBV15	TRBJ1-2	NA	CATSIKAPSDYTF
TRBV11-2	TRBJ1-4	NA	CASSLDQPGVNEKLFF
TRBV14	TRBJ2-3	TRBD2	CASSQGLAGGRYTDTQYF
TRBV12-5	TRBJ2-1	NA	CASGLRLMDNEQFF
TRBV3-1/TRBV3-2	TRBJ1-1	TRBD1	CASSQEGGQVFEAFF
TRBV10-3	TRBJ1-1	NA	CAISERRGLNTEAFF
TRBV28	TRBJ1-1	NA	CASSFGGAGWVNTEAFF
TRBV11-2	TRBJ2-3	NA	CASSPAVGGLTDTQYF
TRBV25-1	TRBJ2-7	TRBD1	CASSKRDRVDEQYF
TRBV19	TRBJ2-1	TRBD2	CASSSRREARLTAGQFF
TRBV4-2	TRBJ1-2	TRBD1	CASSQDRGVGYTF
TRBV19	TRBJ1-1	NA	CASSSQLNTEAFF
TRBV27	TRBJ1-4	NA	CASSSATNEKLFF
TRBV2	TRBJ1-1	NA	CASSTSLGGNTEAFF
TRBV5-1	TRBJ2-2	NA	CASSRLRETGELFF
TRBV7-8	TRBJ2-7	TRBD1	CASSFLWTGGSEQYF
TRBV7-8	TRBJ2-7	TRBD2	CASSSRLAGDYEQYF
TRBV7-9	TRBJ2-3	TRBD2	CASSTGLAGGPRHTDTQYF
TRBV29-1	TRBJ1-2	NA	CSVEGGANYGYTF
TRBV2	TRBJ2-2	NA	CASSKVNTGELFF
TRBV24-1	TRBJ1-1	TRBD1	CATSDGDRVAFF
TRBV27	TRBJ1-5	NA	CASRRQVNQPQHF
TRBV21-1	TRBJ2-1	NA	CASSKGQGASYNEQFF
TRBV5-4	TRBJ1-6	NA	CASSFRTENSPLHF
TRBV19	TRBJ2-7	TRBD1	CASSQGPAYEQYF
TRBV7-2	TRBJ1-2	TRBD1	CASSLQGAAYGYTF
TRBV7-9	TRBJ2-1	TRBD2	CASSRPGLVRRSYNEQFF
TRBV7-2	TRBJ2-1	TRBD1	CASSRDRREQFF
TRBV9	TRBJ2-4	TRBD1	CASSVTGATIAKNIQYF
TRBV10-3	TRBJ2-7	NA	CAISDNRDYEQYF
TRBV3-1/TRBV3-2	TRBJ1-2	TRBD1	CASRPTGGYGYTF
TRBV3-1/TRBV3-2	TRBJ2-7	NA	CASSQTSGQGQYF
TRBV27	TRBJ2-7	NA	CASRPPHRVGVHEQYF
TRBV12-3/TRBV12-4	TRBJ1-2	NA	CASSLGPHYGYTF